The 17 T cell receptor beta chains below were found in one sample sequenced in a study of blood T cell repertoires in COVID-19. Using immunoSEQ multiplex PCR, the repertoire was profiled, and TCRdb retains in-frame clones only, with some absent. The sample shows 300,000 or so clones, around 92% of them seen only once. Sequenced input: PBMCs or T cells enriched from blood (not recorded which). These TCRs come from a woman aged 45-60 years who had been exposed to COVID-19.

The genes are TRBV9 and TRBJ1-3; tentative D call: TRBD1 (6 bases). Trimming shortened V by 4 bases and J by 0 bases, and 8 bases separated the two germline ends. Germline assignment: CDR1 SGDLS and CDR2 YYNGEE. The length of the CDR3 is 14 residues. CDR3 in amino acids: CASSTTGSGNTIYF. Written as DNA, the CDR3 is TGTGCCAGCAGCACGACAGGCTCTGGAAACACCATATATTTT.

This chain links TRBV24-1 with TRBJ2-5; 8 positions match TRBD2. Germline CDR1 and CDR2: KGHDR and SFDVKD. The CDR3 runs 15 residues. With V trimmed by 4 bases and J by 1 base, 4 bases remained unmatched. Here the CDR3 DNA reads TGTGCCACCAGTGAGCCTACTAGCGGCCAAGAGACCCAGTACTTC. It yields the protein CATSEPTSGQETQYF.

This sequence joins TRBV15 and TRBJ2-7; 9 bases map to TRBD1. Per germline, CDR1 LNHNV and CDR2 YYDKDF (reference sequence). Losses at the gene ends were 1 base for V and 5 bases for J; bases not matched to a gene: 9. This CDR3 is built from 16 residues. The CDR3 nucleotides read TGTGCCACCAGCAGAGCGCTTGGCCGGACAGGGGACGAGCAGTACTTC. This gives the protein CATSRALGRTGDEQYF.

V and J are TRBV2 and TRBJ2-4; the D is unclear. The CDR3 runs 16 residues. V dropped 2 bases and J dropped 0 bases, with 11 bases sitting between them. Germline V gives CDR1 SNHLY, CDR2 FYNNEI. CDR3 nucleotides: TGTGCCAGCAGTGAATGGCAGGCGCAAGCCAAAAACATTCAGTACTTC. This sequence encodes CASSEWQAQAKNIQYF.

CDR3 residues: CASSGLTLGQGALEQYF. For the CDR3, the DNA is TGTGCCAGCAGTGGACTAACATTGGGACAGGGGGCCCTCGAGCAGTACTTC. The rearrangement uses TRBV6-1 and TRBJ2-7; 12 bases line up with TRBD1. CDR3 size: 17 residues. Germline V gene sequence: CDR1 MNHNS, CDR2 SASEGT. V dropped 4 bases and J dropped 6; count of bases not matched to a gene: 13.

J is TRBJ2-1 and V is TRBV7-2, with TRBD2 identical over 10 bases. There are 16 residues in the CDR3. Trimming removed 1 base from V and 5 bases from J; junction bases left unmatched: 5. Germline V gives CDR1 SGHTA, CDR2 FQGNSA. CDR3 protein: CASSLVSGGADNEQFF. The DNA for the CDR3 is TGTGCCAGCAGCTTAGTGAGCGGGGGGGCAGACAATGAGCAGTTCTTC.

V usage is TRBV7-2 and J usage is TRBJ1-6; TRBD1 matches 7 bases. The CDR3 is 18 residues long. V shed 1 base and J 0 bases; nucleotides not matched to a gene: 6. Looked up from germline, CDR1 is SGHTA and CDR2 is FQGNSA. CDR3 loop: CASSLVGTANSYNSPLHF. The CDR3 region has the DNA TGTGCCAGCAGCTTAGTTGGGACAGCCAACTCCTATAATTCACCCCTCCACTTT.

This sequence joins TRBV14 and TRBJ2-7, with 9 nucleotides matching TRBD1. CDR3 size: 15 residues. J gave up 5 bases and V 3 bases, and 8 bases lay outside the gene matches. The germline V gene has CDR1 SGHDN and CDR2 FVKESK. Written as DNA, the CDR3 is TGTGCCAGCAGCCAGACTAGGACAGGGGATGACGAGCAGTACTTC. Amino acids: CASSQTRTGDDEQYF.

The chain joins TRBV20-1 to TRBJ2-7, with a possible D match to TRBD1 (5 bases). The CDR3 loop spans 10 amino acids. CDR1 and CDR2 (germline): DFQATT, SNEGSKA (reference sequence). V was trimmed by 6 bases and J by 5 bases, leaving 8 bases between them. The CDR3 region is CSAARDEQYF. The CDR3 DNA follows: TGCAGTGCCGCCAGGGACGAGCAGTACTTC.

The rearrangement uses TRBV19 and TRBJ1-5, with unresolved D. The CDR3 is 15 amino acids. Germline lookup yields CDR1 LNHDA and CDR2 SQIVND (reference sequence). Trimming took 3 bases from V and 2 from J, leaving 11 bases between them. As DNA, the CDR3 is TGTGCCAGTAGTATTCTCCGCGAGGGCAATCAGCCCCAGCATTTT. This translates into CASSILREGNQPQHF.

The V gene is TRBV5-6, the J gene TRBJ2-3; tentative D call: TRBD1 (5 bases). V lost 4 bases and J 11 bases, leaving 14 bases between the germline ends. Germline CDR1 is SGHDT and CDR2 is YYEEEE. The CDR3 extends over 12 amino acids. The CDR3 coding sequence is TGTGCCAGCAGCATAGCCAGGGAACGGCAGTATTTT. Translating gives CASSIARERQYF.

The V gene is TRBV12-3 or TRBV12-4, the J gene TRBJ2-7; TRBD2 matches 8 bases. V gave up 8 bases and J gave up 5 bases; unmatched junction bases: 2. The CDR3 consists of 11 residues. The CDR3 nucleotides read TGTGCCAGCCGGGGGGGCCACGAGCAGTACTTC. Protein: CASRGGHEQYF.

The chain has TRBV3-1 (or the pseudogene TRBV3-2) and TRBJ1-2; no definite D call. Between the trimmed V and J ends, which lost 0 bases and 8 bases, there was a span of 16 bases. Per the germline V gene, CDR1 is LGHDT and CDR2 is YNNKEL (reference sequence). This CDR3 is built from 15 residues. CDR3 sequence (DNA): TGTGCCAGCAGCCAAGATCGGGGAAACTCGGGCGGCTACACCTTC. Its protein product is CASSQDRGNSGGYTF.

This chain uses TRBV3-1 (or the pseudogene TRBV3-2) with TRBJ1-2; 12 bases agree with TRBD1. Germline trimming cut 1 base from V and 6 bases from J; bases unmatched to any gene: 12. This CDR3 comprises 18 residues. Germline CDR1 reads LGHDT; CDR2 reads YNNKEL (reference sequence). CDR3 in DNA: TGTGCCAGCAGCCAAGCCGGGACAGGGGGCCCCGGGGAGGATGGCTACACCTTC. Protein: CASSQAGTGGPGEDGYTF.

The chain recombines TRBV10-3 with TRBJ2-1; 9 bases are a match to TRBD1. The V gene's germline CDR1 is ENHRY and CDR2 SYGVKD. The CDR3 spans 12 residues. Trimming took 10 bases from V and 7 from J; bases not matched to a gene: 5. The CDR3 spells CATDRGLNEQFF. CDR3 DNA: TGTGCCACAGACAGGGGGTTAAATGAGCAGTTCTTC.

This clone was recorded only once. The genes are TRBV30 and TRBJ1-2; no definite D call. Looked up from germline, CDR1 is GTSNPN and CDR2 is SVGIG (reference sequence). This CDR3 comprises 12 residues. V lost 2 bases and J 6 bases, leaving 10 bases between the germline ends. CDR3: CAWSPTGNGYTF. The CDR3 coding sequence is TGTGCCTGGAGTCCGACGGGTAATGGCTACACCTTC.

This clone was recorded only once. This chain links TRBV4-1 with TRBJ2-1; D not certain. The length of the CDR3 is 14 residues. The ends were cut back, 6 bases at V and 4 bases at J, with 13 bases in the middle. In germline, CDR1 is MGHRA, CDR2 YSYEKL. The CDR3 here is CASRGLGGYNEQFF. In nucleotides, the CDR3 is TGCGCCAGCAGGGGTCTCGGCGGATACAATGAGCAGTTCTTC.